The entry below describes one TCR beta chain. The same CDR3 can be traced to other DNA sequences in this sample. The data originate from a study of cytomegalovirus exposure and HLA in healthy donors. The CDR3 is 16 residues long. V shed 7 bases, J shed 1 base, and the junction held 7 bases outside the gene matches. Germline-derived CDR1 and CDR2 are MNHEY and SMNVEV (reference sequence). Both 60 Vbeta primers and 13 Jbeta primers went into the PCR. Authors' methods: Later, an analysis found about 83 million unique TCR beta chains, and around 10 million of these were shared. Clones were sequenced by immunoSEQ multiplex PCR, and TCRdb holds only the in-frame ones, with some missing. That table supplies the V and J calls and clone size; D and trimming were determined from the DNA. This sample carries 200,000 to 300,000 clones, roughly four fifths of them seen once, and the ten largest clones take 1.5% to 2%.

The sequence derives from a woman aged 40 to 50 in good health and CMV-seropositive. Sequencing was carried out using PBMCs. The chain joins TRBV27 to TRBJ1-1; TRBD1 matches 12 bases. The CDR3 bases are TGTGCCAGCAAGGGACAGGGGGCGCCCGGGAACACTGAAGCTTTCTTT. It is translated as CASKGQGAPGNTEAFF.